One and the same sample provided the 27 T cell receptor beta chains below, sequenced in a study of shared clonotypes between healthy human individuals. Assay: immunoSEQ multiplex PCR; the TCRdb copy retains only in-frame clones and omits some. Of roughly 2.1 million clones detected, 90% to 95% appear once; the ten largest clones hold around 1.7%. Terminally differentiated effector memory CD45RA+ cells were excluded from the naive CD8 cells, which were CD45RO-negative and positively selected for CCR7. Sequenced sample: naive CD8+ T cells from PBMCs. Receptors were obtained from a young man in good health. Some clones in this sample may be carry-over from other donors' samples.

This clone was recorded once. This sample also contains other DNA sequences that code for the same CDR3. The J gene is TRBJ2-7, the V gene TRBV15; no clear D. The germline gives CDR1 LNHNV, CDR2 YYDKDF (reference sequence). The V and J ends lost 0 bases and 3 bases respectively, with 12 bases between them. The CDR3 is made up of 15 amino acids. In nucleotides, the CDR3 is TGTGCCACCAGCAGAGATTTAGGCTCACTCTACGAGCAGTACTTC. This encodes CATSRDLGSLYEQYF.

CDR3 amino acids: CASSPQGWATEAFF. CDR3 nucleotide sequence: TGTGCCAGCAGTCCACAGGGGTGGGCCACTGAAGCTTTCTTT. The genes are TRBV27 and TRBJ1-1; TRBD1 aligns across 7 bases. Germline assignment: CDR1 MNHEY and CDR2 SMNVEV (reference sequence). J was trimmed by 4 bases and V by 5 bases; bases with no gene match: 7. The CDR3 covers 14 residues.

The chain links TRBV27 to TRBJ2-5; D gene unclear. Matching the DNA end better, TRBJ2-7 makes the J call doubtful. Per germline, CDR1 MNHEY and CDR2 SMNVEV (reference sequence). CDR3 length: 14 amino acids. Here the CDR3 reads CASSLGRATYEQYF. DNA of the CDR3: TGTGCCAGCAGTTTGGGAAGGGCGACCTACGAGCAGTACTTC.

V is TRBV29-1 and J is TRBJ2-7; the D gene is possibly TRBD1 (5 bases). With 6 bases removed from V and 4 bases from J, the gap between germline ends came to 16 bases. Germline values: CDR1 SQVTM, CDR2 ANQGSEA. CDR3 length equals 13 residues. CDR3 nucleotide sequence: TGCAGCGTGAGAGACAGTGGGCCGTACGAGCAGTACTTC. As protein: CSVRDSGPYEQYF.

Worth noting for this clone: Other DNA sequences of this sample code for an identical CDR3. The V and J genes are TRBV7-9 and TRBJ2-5, with D possibly matching TRBD2 (6 bases). CDR3 length equals 15 residues. Germline V gene lookup returns CDR1 SEHNR and CDR2 FQNEAQ (reference sequence). Trimming took off 1 base at V and 1 base at J, with 10 bases between the two ends. As DNA, the CDR3 is TGTGCCAGCAGCTTAGTGGTCGGGGGCCAAGAGACCCAGTACTTC. It translates to CASSLVVGGQETQYF.

The genes are TRBV5-6 and TRBJ2-5; D unresolved. Germline V gives CDR1 SGHDT, CDR2 YYEEEE. This CDR3 has 15 amino acids. The V and J ends lost 0 bases and 4 bases respectively, with 13 bases between them. CDR3 region: CASSLAPNGPETQYF. The CDR3 coding sequence is TGTGCCAGCAGCTTGGCGCCCAACGGACCAGAGACCCAGTACTTC.

In regard to this clone: Within the sample, other DNA sequences also encode this same CDR3. V is TRBV6-5 and J is TRBJ2-7; TRBD2 is a possible D gene (6 bases). The germline V gene encodes CDR1 MNHEY and CDR2 SVGAGI. The CDR3 is made up of 14 amino acids. Trimming pared 2 bases from V and 1 base from J, leaving 9 bases between. The CDR3 protein is CASSYGGASYEQYF. The DNA for the CDR3 is TGTGCCAGCAGTTACGGAGGGGCGTCCTACGAGCAGTACTTC.

Here the CDR3 reads CASSWAVGNEQFF. The CDR3 DNA reads TGTGCCAGCAGTTGGGCGGTTGGGAATGAGCAGTTCTTC. This sequence joins TRBV27 and TRBJ2-1; D unclear. CDR1 is MNHEY, CDR2 SMNVEV, per germline (reference sequence). V was shortened by 4 bases and J by 7 bases, with 11 bases between the two germline ends. The CDR3 loop spans 13 amino acids.

This clone was detected only once. The same CDR3 arises from other DNA sequences in this sample as well. This chain uses TRBV7-2 with TRBJ2-7; D uncertain. The germline V gene encodes CDR1 SGHTA and CDR2 FQGNSA. This CDR3 has 14 amino acids. Trimming pared 4 bases from V and 2 bases from J, leaving 12 bases between. The CDR3 sequence: CASSSRRAPYEQYF. CDR3 DNA sequence: TGTGCCAGCAGCTCCAGACGGGCTCCCTACGAGCAGTACTTC. Drawing the rest from reference TRBV7-2 and TRBJ2-7, the complete variable domain is GAGVSQSPSNKVTEKGKDVELRCDPISGHTALYWYRQSLGQGLEFLIYFQGNSAPDKSGLPSDRFSAERTGGSVSTLTIQRTQQEDSAVYLCASSSRRAPYEQYFGPGTRLTVT.

Details on this clone: The same CDR3 is also encoded by other DNA sequences in this sample. This chain uses TRBV28 with TRBJ1-1, with TRBD1 identical over 8 bases. The CDR3 loop spans 14 amino acids. The junction had 6 bases not matched to a gene; V was cut back by 4 bases and J by 5 bases. Germline-derived CDR1 and CDR2 are MDHEN and SYDVKM. In DNA form, the CDR3 reads TGTGCCAGCAGTTCCGACAGGGGTCGGACTGAAGCTTTCTTT. Amino acids: CASSSDRGRTEAFF.

The chain recombines TRBV19 with TRBJ2-1; D uncertain. Germline V gene sequence: CDR1 LNHDA, CDR2 SQIVND (reference sequence). The CDR3 runs to 13 residues. The V gene lost 1 base and the J gene lost 8 bases, with 9 bases spanning the gap. CDR3 protein: CASSIVAGHEQFF. The CDR3 DNA reads as TGTGCCAGTAGTATAGTGGCCGGGCATGAGCAGTTCTTC.

The gene calls are TRBV27 and TRBJ2-7; weak D call: TRBD2 (6 bases). CDR1 is MNHEY, CDR2 SMNVEV, per germline (reference sequence). CDR3 length equals 15 residues. Deletions cut 4 bases from V and 2 bases from J, with 15 bases between. The CDR3 DNA is TGTGCCAGCAGTTGGAGGGCTGAAGGGGCCTACGAGCAGTACTTC. It yields the protein CASSWRAEGAYEQYF.

Regarding this clone: A read error may produce the germline difference seen at one junction end. This chain links TRBV27 with TRBJ2-4, with D perhaps TRBD2 (5 bases). The CDR3 length is 18 residues. Germline V gene lookup returns CDR1 MNHEY and CDR2 SMNVEV (reference sequence). CDR3: CTSSPLPLTGDLKNIQYF. CDR3 coding DNA: TGTACCAGCAGTCCCTTACCCCTGACCGGGGATCTCAAAAACATTCAGTACTTC.

This clone was detected a few times. The chain is built from TRBV10-2 and TRBJ1-5, with D unclear. Between the trimmed V and J ends, which lost 6 bases and 3 bases, there was a span of 6 bases. This CDR3 is built from 12 residues. CDR1 WSHSY and CDR2 SAAADI come from the germline V gene. CDR3 amino acids: CASSQFNQPQHF. CDR3 coding DNA: TGCGCCAGCAGCCAGTTCAATCAGCCCCAGCATTTT.

This clone has just one count. This rearrangement joins TRBV7-9 to TRBJ1-4, with 8 nucleotides matching TRBD1. With V trimmed by 6 bases and J by 5 bases, 8 bases remained unmatched. This CDR3 is 15 amino acids long. Germline-derived CDR1 and CDR2 are SEHNR and FQNEAQ (reference sequence). CDR3 sequence reads: CASRVDDRGNEKLFF. CDR3 bases: TGTGCCAGCAGGGTCGATGACAGGGGAAATGAAAAACTGTTTTTT.

This clone was picked up one time. This chain uses TRBV4-2 with TRBJ2-7, with 7 nucleotides matching TRBD1. The germline CDR1 and CDR2 sequences are LGHNA and YNFKEQ. The trim removed 4 bases at V and 2 bases at J, leaving 5 bases unmatched. This CDR3 contains 14 residues. The CDR3 coding sequence is TGTGCCAGCAGCCTCCGGGACAGAACCTACGAGCAGTACTTC. Translating gives CASSLRDRTYEQYF.

The V and J genes are TRBV9 and TRBJ2-1; 11 positions agree with TRBD2. The CDR3 spans 16 residues. With 0 bases clipped from V and 8 bases from J, the junction kept 7 bases outside the gene matches. Germline CDR1 and CDR2: SGDLS and YYNGEE. Here the CDR3 reads CASSVALAGGIDEQFF. The CDR3 DNA reads as TGTGCCAGCAGCGTAGCTCTAGCGGGAGGTATCGATGAGCAGTTCTTC.

This chain uses TRBV9 with TRBJ1-2, with a tentative D call TRBD1 (5 bases). Germline V gene lookup returns CDR1 SGDLS and CDR2 YYNGEE. This CDR3 is built from 18 residues. V was pared by 0 bases and J by 0 bases, with 18 bases between. Here the CDR3 reads CASSVVGAAPLANYGYTF. In nucleotides, the CDR3 is TGTGCCAGCAGCGTAGTCGGGGCAGCTCCTTTAGCTAACTATGGCTACACCTTC.

Notes on this clone: In the same sample, other DNA sequences code for this CDR3. The chain joins TRBV29-1 to TRBJ2-1; TRBD2 matches at 7 bases. V was clipped by 6 bases and J by 7 bases; unmatched bases: 0. CDR3 length: 10 residues. Germline CDR1 reads SQVTM; CDR2 reads ANQGSEA. The CDR3 is CSVGGNEQFF. As DNA, the CDR3 is TGCAGCGTCGGGGGGAATGAGCAGTTCTTC.

The V gene is TRBV28, the J gene TRBJ2-7, with 9 bases fitting TRBD2. The CDR3 totals 12 residues. V shed 5 bases, J shed 7 bases, and the junction held 3 bases outside the gene matches. The germline CDR1 and CDR2 sequences are MDHEN and SYDVKM. CDR3 in DNA: TGTGCCAGCAGTCTAGGACTAGCGGAGCAGTACTTC. It encodes CASSLGLAEQYF.

The rearrangement links TRBV27 to TRBJ2-7; 8 bases are a match to TRBD1. After removal of 1 base from V and 2 bases from J, the junction contained 7 bases not matched to a gene. Germline CDR1 MNHEY, CDR2 SMNVEV (reference sequence). The CDR3 is made up of 16 amino acids. CDR3 amino acids: CASSLLMGTGPYEQYF. For the CDR3, the DNA is TGTGCCAGCAGTTTATTAATGGGGACAGGCCCCTACGAGCAGTACTTC.

The V and J genes are TRBV7-9 and TRBJ1-2; 7 bases are a match to TRBD1. Germline V lookup: CDR1 SEHNR, CDR2 FQNEAQ (reference sequence). This CDR3 spans 13 amino acids. After removal of 4 bases from V and 7 bases from J, the junction contained 6 bases not matched to a gene. The CDR3 DNA reads TGTGCCAGCAGCTCCACAGGGGACGGTGGCTACACCTTC. Amino acids: CASSSTGDGGYTF. The whole variable domain, remainder taken from reference TRBV7-9 and TRBJ1-2, is DTGVSQNPRHKITKRGQNVTFRCDPISEHNRLYWYRQTLGQGPEFLTYFQNEAQLEKSRLLSDRFSAERPKGSFSTLEIQRTEQGDSAMYLCASSSTGDGGYTFGSGTRLTVV.

To note about this clone: This specimen includes other DNA sequences encoding the same CDR3. The rearrangement joins TRBV27 to TRBJ2-7, with a weak D call TRBD2 (5 bases). The CDR3 contains 14 residues. Germline V lookup: CDR1 MNHEY, CDR2 SMNVEV (reference sequence). The V end lost 8 bases, the J end lost 1 base, and 15 bases lay between the germline ends. CDR3 sequence: CASSSLPGSYEQYF. The CDR3, as DNA: TGTGCCAGCTCCTCCCTGCCGGGATCCTACGAGCAGTACTTC.

The rearrangement joins TRBV9 to TRBJ1-1; the D gene is possibly TRBD1 (6 bases). Germline V gene lookup returns CDR1 SGDLS and CDR2 YYNGEE. V gave up 4 bases and J gave up 5 bases, with 15 bases separating them. This CDR3 has 14 residues. This CDR3 reads CASSPTRGGTEAFF. The DNA of the CDR3 is TGTGCCAGCAGCCCGACTAGGGGGGGGACTGAAGCTTTCTTT.

A word on this clone: Other DNA sequences in this sample translate to the same CDR3. J is TRBJ2-3 and V is TRBV28, with no clear D. The V end lost 2 bases, the J end lost 6 bases, and 12 bases lay between the germline ends. Germline V lookup: CDR1 MDHEN, CDR2 SYDVKM. The CDR3 covers 14 residues. The CDR3 DNA sequence: TGTGCCAGCAGTTTACTCGGCGGTGGGGATACGCAGTATTTT. Its translation: CASSLLGGGDTQYF.

The chain couples TRBV25-1 to TRBJ1-5; D uncertain. The CDR3 totals 14 residues. V lost 8 bases to trimming and J lost 5 bases, with 16 bases between them. CDR1 is MGHDK, CDR2 SYGVNS, per germline. The CDR3, as DNA: TGTGCCAGCCCCACCCAAGAGCCCCATCAGCCCCAGCATTTT. Protein: CASPTQEPHQPQHF.

A remark on this clone: The sample has other DNA sequences that encode this CDR3 too. The V and J genes are TRBV2 and TRBJ2-5; unclear D gene. This CDR3 has 11 residues. CDR1 is SNHLY and CDR2 is FYNNEI in the germline V gene. Trimming cost V 4 bases and J 5 bases, with 5 bases left between them. The CDR3 protein is CASSGGETQYF. CDR3 DNA: TGTGCCAGCAGTGGTGGCGAGACCCAGTACTTC.